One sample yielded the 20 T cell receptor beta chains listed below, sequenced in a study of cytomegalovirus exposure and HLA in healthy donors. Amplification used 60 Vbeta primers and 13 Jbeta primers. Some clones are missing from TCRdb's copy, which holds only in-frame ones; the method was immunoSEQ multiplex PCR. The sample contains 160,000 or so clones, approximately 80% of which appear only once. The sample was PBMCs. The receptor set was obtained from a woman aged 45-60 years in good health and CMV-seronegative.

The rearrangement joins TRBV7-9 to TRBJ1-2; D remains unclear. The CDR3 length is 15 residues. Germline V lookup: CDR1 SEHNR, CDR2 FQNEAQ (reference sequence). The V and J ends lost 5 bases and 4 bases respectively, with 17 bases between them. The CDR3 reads CASSLAGSNSYGYTF. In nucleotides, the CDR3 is TGTGCCAGCAGCCTCGCGGGCAGCAACTCCTATGGCTACACCTTC.

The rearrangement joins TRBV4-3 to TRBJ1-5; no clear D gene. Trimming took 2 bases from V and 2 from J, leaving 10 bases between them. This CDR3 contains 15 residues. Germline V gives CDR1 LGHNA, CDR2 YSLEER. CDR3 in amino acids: CASSQYLTGNQPQHF. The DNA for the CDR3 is TGCGCCAGCAGCCAATACTTAACGGGCAATCAGCCCCAGCATTTT.

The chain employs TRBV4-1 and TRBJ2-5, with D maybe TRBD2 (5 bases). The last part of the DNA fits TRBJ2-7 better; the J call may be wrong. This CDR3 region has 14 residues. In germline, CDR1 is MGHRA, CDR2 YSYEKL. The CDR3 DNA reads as TGCGCCAGCAGCCAACCCGGCGGGTCCTACGAGCAGTACTTC. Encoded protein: CASSQPGGSYEQYF.

In nucleotides, the CDR3 is TGTGCATCCTCGGGGAGGCCCCAGCATTTT. This codes for CASSGRPQHF. This chain links TRBV27 with TRBJ1-5; unclear D gene. The CDR3 is 10 residues long. Germline loops: CDR1 MNHEY, CDR2 SMNVEV (reference sequence).

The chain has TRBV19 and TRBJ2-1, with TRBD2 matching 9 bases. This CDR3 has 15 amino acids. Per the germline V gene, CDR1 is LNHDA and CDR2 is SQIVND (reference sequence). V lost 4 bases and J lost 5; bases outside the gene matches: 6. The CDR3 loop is CASSRLAGVDNEQFF. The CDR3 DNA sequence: TGTGCCAGTAGTAGGTTAGCGGGAGTGGACAATGAGCAGTTCTTC.

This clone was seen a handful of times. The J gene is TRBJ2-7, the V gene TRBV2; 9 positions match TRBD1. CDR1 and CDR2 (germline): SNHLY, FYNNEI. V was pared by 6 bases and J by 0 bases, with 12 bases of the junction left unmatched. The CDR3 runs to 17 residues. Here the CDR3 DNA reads TGTGCCAGCAGCGACCCATCCGGGACAGGGCCCTCCTACGAGCAGTACTTC. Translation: CASSDPSGTGPSYEQYF. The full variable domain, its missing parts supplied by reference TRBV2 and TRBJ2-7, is EPEVTQTPSHQVTQMGQEVILRCVPISNHLYFYWYRQILGQKVEFLVSFYNNEISEKSEIFDDQFSVERPDGSNFTLKIRSTKLEDSAMYFCASSDPSGTGPSYEQYFGPGTRLTVT.

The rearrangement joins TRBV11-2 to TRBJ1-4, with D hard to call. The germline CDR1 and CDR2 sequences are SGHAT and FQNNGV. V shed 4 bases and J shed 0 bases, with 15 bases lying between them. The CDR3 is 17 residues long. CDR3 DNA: TGTGCCAGCAGCTCCTCGACACGTTCTGCAACTAATGAAAAACTGTTTTTT. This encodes CASSSSTRSATNEKLFF.

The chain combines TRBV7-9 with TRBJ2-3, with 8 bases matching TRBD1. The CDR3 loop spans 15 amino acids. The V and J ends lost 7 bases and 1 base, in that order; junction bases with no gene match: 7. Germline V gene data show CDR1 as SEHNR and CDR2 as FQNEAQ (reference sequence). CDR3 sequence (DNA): TGTGCCAGCACATATACGACAGGGGGCACAGATACGCAGTATTTT. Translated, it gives CASTYTTGGTDTQYF.

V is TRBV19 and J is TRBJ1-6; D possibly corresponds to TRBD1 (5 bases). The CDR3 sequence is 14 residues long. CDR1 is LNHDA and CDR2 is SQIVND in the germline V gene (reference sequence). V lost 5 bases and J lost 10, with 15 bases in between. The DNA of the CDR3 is TGTGCCAGTAGTGTAAGGGACTCGGGGTCACCCCTCCACTTT. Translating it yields CASSVRDSGSPLHF.

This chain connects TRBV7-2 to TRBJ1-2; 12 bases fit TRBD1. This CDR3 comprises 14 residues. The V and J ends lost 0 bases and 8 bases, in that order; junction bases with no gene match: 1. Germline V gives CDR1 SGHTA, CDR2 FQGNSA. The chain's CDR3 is CASSLAGTGGGYTF. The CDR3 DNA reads TGTGCCAGCAGCTTAGCCGGGACAGGGGGCGGCTACACCTTC.

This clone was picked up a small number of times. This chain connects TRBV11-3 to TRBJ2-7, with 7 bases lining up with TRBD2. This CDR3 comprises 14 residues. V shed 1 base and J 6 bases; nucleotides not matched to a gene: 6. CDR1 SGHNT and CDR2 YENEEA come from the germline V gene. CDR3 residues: CASSLGGGFSEQYF. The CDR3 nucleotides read TGTGCCAGCAGCTTAGGGGGGGGGTTTTCCGAGCAGTACTTC.

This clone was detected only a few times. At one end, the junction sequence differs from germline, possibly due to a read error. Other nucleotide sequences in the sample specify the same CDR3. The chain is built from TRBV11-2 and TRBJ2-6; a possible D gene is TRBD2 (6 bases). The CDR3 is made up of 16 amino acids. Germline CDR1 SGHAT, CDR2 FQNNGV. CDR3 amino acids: CASSPSEGSGANVLTF. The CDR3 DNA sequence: TGTGCTAGCAGCCCCTCGGAGGGCTCTGGGGCCAACGTCCTGACTTTC.

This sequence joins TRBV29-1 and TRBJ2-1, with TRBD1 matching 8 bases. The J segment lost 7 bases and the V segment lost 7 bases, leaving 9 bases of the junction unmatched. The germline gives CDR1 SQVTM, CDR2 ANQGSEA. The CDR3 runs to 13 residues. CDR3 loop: CSGWTGSRNEQFF. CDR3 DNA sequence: TGCAGCGGATGGACAGGGTCTAGAAATGAGCAGTTCTTC.

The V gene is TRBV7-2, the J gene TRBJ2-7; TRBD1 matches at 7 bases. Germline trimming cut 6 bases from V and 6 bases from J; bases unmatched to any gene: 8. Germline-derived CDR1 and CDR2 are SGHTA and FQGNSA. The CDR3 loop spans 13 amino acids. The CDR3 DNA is TGTGCCAGCAGTGCTCGTACAGGGGTCGAGCAGTACTTC. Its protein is CASSARTGVEQYF.

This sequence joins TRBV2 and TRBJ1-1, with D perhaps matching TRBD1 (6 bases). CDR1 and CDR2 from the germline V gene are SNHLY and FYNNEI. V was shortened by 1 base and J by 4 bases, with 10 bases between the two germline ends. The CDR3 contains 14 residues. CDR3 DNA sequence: TGTGCCAGCAGTGAAGACAGGGCTGGCACTGAAGCTTTCTTT. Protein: CASSEDRAGTEAFF.

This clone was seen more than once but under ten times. In DNA form, the CDR3 reads TGTGCCAGCCTTCCAGGGGGGACAGGGGCGTATAATTCACCCCTCCACTTT. This encodes CASLPGGTGAYNSPLHF. This rearrangement joins TRBV2 to TRBJ1-6; 10 nucleotides agree with TRBD1. Unmatched junction bases numbered 11, after V lost 8 bases and J lost 4 bases. The germline gives CDR1 SNHLY, CDR2 FYNNEI. The CDR3 sequence is 17 residues long.

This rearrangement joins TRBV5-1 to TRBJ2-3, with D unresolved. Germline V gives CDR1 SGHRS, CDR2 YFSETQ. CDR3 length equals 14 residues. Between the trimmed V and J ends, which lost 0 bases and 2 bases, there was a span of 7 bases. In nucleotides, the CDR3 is TGCGCCAGCAGCTTGGGGGCAGCCACAGATACGCAGTATTTT. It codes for CASSLGAATDTQYF.

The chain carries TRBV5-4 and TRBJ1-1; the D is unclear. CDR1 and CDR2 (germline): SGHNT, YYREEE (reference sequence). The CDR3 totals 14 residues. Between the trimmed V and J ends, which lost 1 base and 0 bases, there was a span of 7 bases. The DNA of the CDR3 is TGTGCCAGCAGCTTGTCGTCTTTGAACACTGAAGCTTTCTTT. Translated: CASSLSSLNTEAFF. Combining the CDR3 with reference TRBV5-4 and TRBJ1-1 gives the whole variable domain ETGVTQSPTHLIKTRGQQVTLRCSSQSGHNTVSWYQQALGQGPQFIFQYYREEENGRGNFPPRFSGLQFPNYSSELNVNALELDDSALYLCASSLSSLNTEAFFGQGTRLTVV.

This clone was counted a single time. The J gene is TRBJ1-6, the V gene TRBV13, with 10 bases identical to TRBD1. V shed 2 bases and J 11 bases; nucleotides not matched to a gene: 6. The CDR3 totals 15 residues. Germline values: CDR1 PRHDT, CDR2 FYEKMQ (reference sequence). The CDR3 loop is CASSLLGTGAPPLHF. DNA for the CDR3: TGTGCCAGCAGCTTACTAGGGACAGGGGCTCCACCCCTCCACTTT.

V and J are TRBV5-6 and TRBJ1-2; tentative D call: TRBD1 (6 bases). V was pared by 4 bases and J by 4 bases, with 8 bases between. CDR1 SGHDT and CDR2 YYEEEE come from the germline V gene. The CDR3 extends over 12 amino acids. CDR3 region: CASSPRGYGYTF. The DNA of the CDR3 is TGTGCCAGCAGCCCCAGGGGCTATGGCTACACCTTC.